These 9 T cell receptor beta chains share one sample of origin, sequenced in a study of prognosis after radiotherapy for stage I lung cancer. CDR3 of TCR beta was amplified from genomic DNA via a two-round multiplex PCR. Every TRBV and TRBJ gene had its own specific primer in first-round PCR. Via MiXCR, TCRdb re-called the multiplex PCR reads, giving one row per CDR3 protein. The sample carries 51,000 or so distinct CDR3 sequences, 30% to 35% recorded once. The sequences come from PBMCs, collected before or after stereotactic body radiation therapy (not recorded which). These receptors all stem from a donor at least 50 years old with non-small cell lung cancer.

The V gene is TRBV19, the J gene TRBJ1-2; 8 bases are shared with TRBD1. Trimming cost V 10 bases and J 1 base; bases outside gene matches: 11. Germline CDR1 reads LNHDA; CDR2 reads SQIVND (reference sequence). The CDR3 sequence is 15 residues long. CDR3 DNA sequence: TGTGCCAACCACCCCGGGACAGGCTTTAACTATGGCTACACCTTC. It codes for CANHPGTGFNYGYTF.

To note about this clonotype: A much larger clone differs from this one at a single base, so this may be a read error. The chain carries TRBV6-1 and TRBJ1-1; 9 nucleotides match TRBD1. The CDR3 is 11 residues long. Germline-derived CDR1 and CDR2 are MNHNS and SASEGT. The DNA of the CDR3 is TGTCCCAGCAGCCTCGGGACAGGGGCTTTCTTT. Protein sequence: CPSSLGTGAFF.

In this sample, this clonotype turned up many times. The chain uses TRBV28 and TRBJ1-4; weak D call: TRBD1 (6 bases). The CDR3 has 14 residues. Trimming left V 8 bases short and J 2 bases short, with 12 bases between. From germline, CDR1 is MDHEN and CDR2 SYDVKM. CDR3 nucleotides: TGTGCCAGCTTAGGGGGACCGACTAATGAAAAACTGTTTTTT. It yields the protein CASLGGPTNEKLFF.

There are many counts of this clonotype. This chain links TRBV7-2 with TRBJ2-3; 8 nucleotides line up with TRBD2. Germline loops: CDR1 SGHTA, CDR2 FQGNSA. J was trimmed by 4 bases and V by 5 bases; bases with no gene match: 11. The CDR3 is 16 residues long. This CDR3 reads CASSRNSGSRADTQYF. The CDR3, as DNA: TGTGCCAGCAGCCGAAACAGCGGGAGTAGGGCAGATACGCAGTATTTT. Drawing the rest from reference TRBV7-2 and TRBJ2-3, the complete variable domain is GAGVSQSPSNKVTEKGKDVELRCDPISGHTALYWYRQSLGQGLEFLIYFQGNSAPDKSGLPSDRFSAERTGGSVSTLTIQRTQQEDSAVYLCASSRNSGSRADTQYFGPGTRLTVL.

The chain recombines TRBV19 with TRBJ2-1; 8 nucleotides align to TRBD2. This CDR3 has 15 residues. Germline assignment: CDR1 LNHDA and CDR2 SQIVND (reference sequence). V was pared by 5 bases and J by 4 bases, with 7 bases of the junction left unmatched. CDR3 nucleotides: TGTGCCAGTAGTTTAAACGGGAGGGTTTACAATGAGCAGTTCTTC. It translates to CASSLNGRVYNEQFF.

Concerning this clonotype: A clone one base away is much larger, so this may be a read error. The chain recombines TRBV6-1 with TRBJ2-5; D is possibly TRBD2 (5 bases). CDR3 size: 17 residues. The V end was cut by 6 bases, the J end by 2 bases, with 22 bases between. Germline-derived CDR1 and CDR2 are MNHNS and SASEGT. CDR3 sequence: CASSPLTTWRTQETQYF. CDR3 sequence (DNA): TGTGCCAGCAGCCCCTTAACGACATGGAGGACTCAAGAGACCCAGTACTTC.

The CDR3 here is CASSSGRGIGSYEQYF. In DNA form, the CDR3 reads TGTGCCAGCAGTAGTGGCAGGGGAATAGGATCCTACGAGCAGTACTTC. This chain joins TRBV2 and TRBJ2-7, with D tentatively TRBD1 (6 bases). Germline CDR1 and CDR2: SNHLY and FYNNEI. Deletions cut 5 bases from V and 1 base from J, with 18 bases between. The CDR3 totals 16 residues.

As to this clonotype: Given a far larger clone just one base away, this is likely a sequencing read error. The chain employs TRBV6-2 or TRBV6-3 and TRBJ2-7; the D gene is possibly TRBD2 (6 bases). The CDR3 runs to 20 residues. Germline V gives CDR1 MNHEY, CDR2 SVGEGT. Trimming removed 2 bases at V and 9 bases at J, with 35 bases between. CDR3 amino acids: CASSYTETDGSINSRWVQYF. The CDR3 DNA follows: TGTGCCAGCAGTTACACGGAGACGGACGGGAGTATTAACTCCCGTTGGGTGCAGTACTTC.

This clonotype was recorded at least ten times. The gene calls are TRBV6-4 and TRBJ2-3; 10 bases agree with TRBD2. This CDR3 has 19 amino acids. V shed 5 bases, J shed 1 base, and the junction held 15 bases outside the gene matches. Per the germline V gene, CDR1 is MRHNA and CDR2 is SNTAGT. CDR3 DNA sequence: TGTGCCAGCAGTTATTGGGGGGGACTAGCGCAATCGGGCACAGATACGCAGTATTTT. Its protein product is CASSYWGGLAQSGTDTQYF.